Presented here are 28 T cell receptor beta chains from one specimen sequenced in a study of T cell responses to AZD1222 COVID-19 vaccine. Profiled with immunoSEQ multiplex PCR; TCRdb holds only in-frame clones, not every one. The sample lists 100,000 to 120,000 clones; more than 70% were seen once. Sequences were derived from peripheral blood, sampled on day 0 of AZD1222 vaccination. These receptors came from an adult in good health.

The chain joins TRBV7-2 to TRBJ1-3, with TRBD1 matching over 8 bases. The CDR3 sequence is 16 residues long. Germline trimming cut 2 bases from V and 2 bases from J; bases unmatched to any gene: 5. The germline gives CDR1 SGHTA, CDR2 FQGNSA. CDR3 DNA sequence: TGTGCCAGCAGCTTACCAGGGGGCGGAACTGGAAACACCATATATTTT. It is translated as CASSLPGGGTGNTIYF.

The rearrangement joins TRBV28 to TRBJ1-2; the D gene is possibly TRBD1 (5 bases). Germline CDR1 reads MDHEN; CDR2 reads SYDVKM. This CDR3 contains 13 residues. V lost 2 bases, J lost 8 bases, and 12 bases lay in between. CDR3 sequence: CASSLPGVRGYTF. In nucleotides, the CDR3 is TGTGCCAGCAGTTTACCGGGGGTGCGGGGCTACACCTTC.

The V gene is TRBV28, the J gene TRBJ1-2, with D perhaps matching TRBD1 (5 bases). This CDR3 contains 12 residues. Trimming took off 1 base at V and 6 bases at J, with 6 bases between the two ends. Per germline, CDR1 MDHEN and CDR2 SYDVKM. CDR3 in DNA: TGTGCCAGCAGTTTATCACAGGATGGCTACACCTTC. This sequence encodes CASSLSQDGYTF.

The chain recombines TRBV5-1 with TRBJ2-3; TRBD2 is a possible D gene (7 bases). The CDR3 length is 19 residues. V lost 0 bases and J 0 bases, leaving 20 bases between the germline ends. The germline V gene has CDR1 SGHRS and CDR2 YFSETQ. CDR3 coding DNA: TGCGCCAGCAGCTTGGGGACGGGGGGAAGGACAGCTAGCACAGATACGCAGTATTTT. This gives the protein CASSLGTGGRTASTDTQYF. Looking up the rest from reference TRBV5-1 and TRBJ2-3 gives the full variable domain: KAGVTQTPRYLIKTRGQQVTLSCSPISGHRSVSWYQQTPGQGLQFLFEYFSETQRNKGNFPGRFSGRQFSNSRSEMNVSTLELGDSALYLCASSLGTGGRTASTDTQYFGPGTRLTVL.

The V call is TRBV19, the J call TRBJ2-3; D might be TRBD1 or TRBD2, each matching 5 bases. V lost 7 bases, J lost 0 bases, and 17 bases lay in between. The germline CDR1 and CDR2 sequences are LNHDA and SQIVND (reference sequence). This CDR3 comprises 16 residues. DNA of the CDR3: TGTGCCAGTACCAACCTCGGGGCAGGAAGCACAGATACGCAGTATTTT. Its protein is CASTNLGAGSTDTQYF.

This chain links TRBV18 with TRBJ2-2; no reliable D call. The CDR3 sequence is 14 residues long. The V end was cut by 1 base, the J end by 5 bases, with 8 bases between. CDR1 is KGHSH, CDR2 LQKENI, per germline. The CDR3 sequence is CASSPQTRTGELFF. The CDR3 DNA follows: TGTGCCAGCTCACCACAAACGCGGACCGGGGAGCTGTTTTTT.

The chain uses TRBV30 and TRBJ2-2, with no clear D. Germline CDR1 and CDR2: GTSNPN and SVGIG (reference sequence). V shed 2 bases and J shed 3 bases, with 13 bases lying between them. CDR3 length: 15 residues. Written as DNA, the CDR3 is TGTGCCTGGAGTAAAACCCGGACCTACACCGGGGAGCTGTTTTTT. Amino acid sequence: CAWSKTRTYTGELFF.

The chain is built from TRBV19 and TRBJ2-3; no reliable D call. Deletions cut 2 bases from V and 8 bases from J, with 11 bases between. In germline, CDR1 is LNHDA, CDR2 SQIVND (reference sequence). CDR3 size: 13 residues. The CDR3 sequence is CASSISDTRTQYF. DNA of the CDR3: TGTGCCAGTAGTATAAGCGACACCCGTACGCAGTATTTT.

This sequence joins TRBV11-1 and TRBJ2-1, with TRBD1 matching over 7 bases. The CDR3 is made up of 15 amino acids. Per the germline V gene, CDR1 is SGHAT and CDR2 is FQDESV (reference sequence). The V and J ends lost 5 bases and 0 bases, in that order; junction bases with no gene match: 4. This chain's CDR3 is CASSKQGNSYNEQFF. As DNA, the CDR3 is TGTGCCAGCAGCAAACAGGGGAACTCCTACAATGAGCAGTTCTTC.

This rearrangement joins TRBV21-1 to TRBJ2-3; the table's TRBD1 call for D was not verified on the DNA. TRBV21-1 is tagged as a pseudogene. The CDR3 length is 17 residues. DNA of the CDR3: TGTGCCAGCACCGAAGGGGCAGGAACAGTTCCCACAGATACGCAGTATTTT. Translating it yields CASTEGAGTVPTDTQYF.

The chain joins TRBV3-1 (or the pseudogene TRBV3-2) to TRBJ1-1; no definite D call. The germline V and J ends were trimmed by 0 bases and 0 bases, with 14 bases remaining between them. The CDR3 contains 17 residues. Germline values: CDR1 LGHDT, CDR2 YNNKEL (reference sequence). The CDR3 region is CASSQDSDFGMNTEAFF. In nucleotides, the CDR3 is TGTGCCAGCAGCCAAGATAGTGATTTTGGCATGAACACTGAAGCTTTCTTT.

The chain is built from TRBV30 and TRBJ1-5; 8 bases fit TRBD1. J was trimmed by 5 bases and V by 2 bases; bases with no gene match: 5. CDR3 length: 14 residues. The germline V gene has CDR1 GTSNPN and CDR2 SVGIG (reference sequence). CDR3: CAWSSGGRDQPQHF. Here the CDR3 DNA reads TGTGCCTGGAGTTCAGGGGGCAGGGATCAGCCCCAGCATTTT.

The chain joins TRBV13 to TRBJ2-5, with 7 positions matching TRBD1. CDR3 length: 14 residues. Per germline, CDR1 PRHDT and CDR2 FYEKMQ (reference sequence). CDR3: CAFAKTGQQETQYF. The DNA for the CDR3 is TGTGCTTTTGCCAAAACGGGACAGCAAGAGACCCAGTACTTC.

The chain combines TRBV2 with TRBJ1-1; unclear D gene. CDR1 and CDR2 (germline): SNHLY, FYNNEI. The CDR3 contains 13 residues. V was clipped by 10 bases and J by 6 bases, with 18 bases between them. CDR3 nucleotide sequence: TGTGCCACGCTGAACACGGCCAACCCTGAAGCTTTCTTT. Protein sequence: CATLNTANPEAFF.

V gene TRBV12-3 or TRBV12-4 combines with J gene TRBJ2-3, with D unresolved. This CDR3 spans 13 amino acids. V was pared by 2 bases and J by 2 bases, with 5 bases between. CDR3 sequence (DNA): TGTGCCAGCAGTTTACTCAACACAGATACGCAGTATTTT. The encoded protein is CASSLLNTDTQYF.

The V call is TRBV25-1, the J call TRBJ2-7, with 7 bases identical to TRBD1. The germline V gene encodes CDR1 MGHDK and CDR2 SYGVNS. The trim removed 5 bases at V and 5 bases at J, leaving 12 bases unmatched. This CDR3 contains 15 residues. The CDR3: CASSRQGSLRDEQYF. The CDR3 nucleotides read TGTGCCAGCAGTCGACAGGGTTCTCTCCGCGACGAGCAGTACTTC.

CDR3 region: CASRPGGVAEAFF. CDR3 sequence (DNA): TGTGCCAGCAGGCCTGGCGGGGTCGCTGAAGCTTTCTTT. The chain employs TRBV28 and TRBJ1-1; no firm D call. The CDR3 loop spans 13 amino acids. Trimming took off 6 bases at V and 6 bases at J, with 14 bases between the two ends. Germline assignment: CDR1 MDHEN and CDR2 SYDVKM.

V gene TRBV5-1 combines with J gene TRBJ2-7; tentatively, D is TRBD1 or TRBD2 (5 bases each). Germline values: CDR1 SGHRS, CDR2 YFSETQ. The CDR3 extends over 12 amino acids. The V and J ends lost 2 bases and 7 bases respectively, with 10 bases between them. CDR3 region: CASSFGAREQYF. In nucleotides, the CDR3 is TGCGCCAGCAGCTTCGGGGCCCGGGAGCAGTACTTC.

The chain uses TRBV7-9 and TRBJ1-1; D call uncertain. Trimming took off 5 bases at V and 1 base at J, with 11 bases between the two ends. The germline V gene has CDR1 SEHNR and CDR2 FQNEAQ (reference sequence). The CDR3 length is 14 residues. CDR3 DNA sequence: TGTGCCAGCAGCCACGAGCCCCCGAACACTGAAGCTTTCTTT. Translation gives CASSHEPPNTEAFF.

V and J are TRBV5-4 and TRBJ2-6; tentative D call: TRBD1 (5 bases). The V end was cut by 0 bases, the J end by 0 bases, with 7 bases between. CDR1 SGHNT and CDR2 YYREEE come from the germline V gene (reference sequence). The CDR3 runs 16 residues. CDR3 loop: CASSLGQHSGANVLTF. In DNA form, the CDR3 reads TGTGCCAGCAGCTTGGGACAGCACTCTGGGGCCAACGTCCTGACTTTC.

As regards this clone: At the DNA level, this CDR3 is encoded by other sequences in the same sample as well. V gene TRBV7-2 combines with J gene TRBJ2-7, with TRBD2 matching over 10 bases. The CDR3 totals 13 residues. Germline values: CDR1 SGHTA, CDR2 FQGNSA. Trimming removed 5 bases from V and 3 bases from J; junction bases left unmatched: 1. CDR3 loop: CASSPSGGYEQYF. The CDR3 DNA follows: TGTGCCAGCAGCCCTAGCGGGGGCTACGAGCAGTACTTC.

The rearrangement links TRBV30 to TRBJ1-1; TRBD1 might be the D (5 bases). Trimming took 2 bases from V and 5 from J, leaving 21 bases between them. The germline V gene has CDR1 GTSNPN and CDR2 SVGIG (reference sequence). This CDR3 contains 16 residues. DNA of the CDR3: TGTGCCTGGAGTTTCGGAAGGGGCGGCGAATCGACTGAAGCTTTCTTT. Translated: CAWSFGRGGESTEAFF.

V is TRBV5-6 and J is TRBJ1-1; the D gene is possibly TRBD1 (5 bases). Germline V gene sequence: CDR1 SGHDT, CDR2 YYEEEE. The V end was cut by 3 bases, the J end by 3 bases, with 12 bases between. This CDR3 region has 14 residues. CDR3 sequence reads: CASSSAGIHTEAFF. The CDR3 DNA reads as TGTGCCAGCAGCTCTGCAGGGATCCACACTGAAGCTTTCTTT.

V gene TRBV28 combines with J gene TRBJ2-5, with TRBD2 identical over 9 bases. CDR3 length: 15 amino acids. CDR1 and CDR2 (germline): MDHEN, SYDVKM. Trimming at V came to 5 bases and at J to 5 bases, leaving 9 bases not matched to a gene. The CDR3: CASSPSGGSLETQYF. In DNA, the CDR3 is TGTGCCAGCAGTCCAAGCGGGGGGTCGTTGGAGACCCAGTACTTC.

CDR3: CATSRGTSGAGGELFF. The CDR3 nucleotides are TGTGCCACCAGCAGAGGTACTAGCGGGGCTGGCGGGGAGCTGTTTTTT. The J gene is TRBJ2-2, the V gene TRBV15, with 10 bases identical to TRBD2. This CDR3 region has 16 residues. Trimming took 1 base from V and 7 from J; bases not matched to a gene: 6. Germline CDR1 reads LNHNV; CDR2 reads YYDKDF (reference sequence).

CDR3 sequence: CASSKGQNYGYTF. In nucleotides, the CDR3 is TGTGCCAGCAGCAAAGGTCAGAACTATGGCTACACCTTC. The V and J genes are TRBV21-1 and TRBJ1-2; TRBD1 was called by the table and not checked on the DNA. TRBV21-1 is tagged as a pseudogene. The CDR3 has 13 residues.

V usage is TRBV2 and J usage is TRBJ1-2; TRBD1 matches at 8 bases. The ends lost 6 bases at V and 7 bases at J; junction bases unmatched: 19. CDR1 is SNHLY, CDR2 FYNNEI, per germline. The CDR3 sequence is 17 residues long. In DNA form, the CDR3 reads TGTGCCAGCAGGACGGATGGCAGGGGGCTATCCTTGGGTGGCTACACCTTC. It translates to CASRTDGRGLSLGGYTF.

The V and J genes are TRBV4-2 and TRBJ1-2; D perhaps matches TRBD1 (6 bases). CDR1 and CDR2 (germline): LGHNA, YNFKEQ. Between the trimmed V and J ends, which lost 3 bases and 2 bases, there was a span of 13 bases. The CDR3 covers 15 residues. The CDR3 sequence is CASSQPRQDNYGYTF. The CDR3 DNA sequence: TGTGCCAGCAGCCAGCCCCGACAGGACAACTATGGCTACACCTTC.